The rows below give T cell receptor beta chains drawn from one sample of a study of a mutant IDH1 vaccine in newly diagnosed glioma. The data were produced by immunoSEQ multiplex PCR, yet TCRdb's version contains in-frame clones alone and is incomplete. The sample consists of more than 25,000 clones, roughly 82% of them appearing once. No antigen is known for these receptors. The sequencing here drew on PBMCs, taken from a glioma patient whose treatment included an IDH1 peptide vaccine. The source of these receptors is a man in his fifties with glioma. Each CDR3 is given with its conserved first and last residue. A D gene is named only where the DNA matches it firmly. Part of the rows lack a size; the others show once, few, many or a class for expanded clones.

J gene | clone size | D gene | V gene | CDR3 protein | CDR3 DNA
TRBJ1-2 | - | - | TRBV6-5 | CASGTNNYGYTF | TGTGCCAGCGGGACAAATAACTATGGCTACACCTTC
TRBJ2-2 | - | - | TRBV7-9 | CASRTVNTGELFF | TGTGCCAGCAGGACAGTGAACACCGGGGAGCTGTTTTTT
TRBJ1-2 | - | TRBD1 | TRBV30 | CAWGQGGHGYTF | TGTGCCTGGGGACAGGGTGGGCATGGCTACACCTTC
TRBJ2-5 | - | TRBD1 | TRBV5-1 | CASSLRGQANQETQYF | TGCGCCAGCAGCCTACGCGGACAGGCCAACCAAGAGACCCAGTACTTC
TRBJ2-2 | - | TRBD1 | TRBV6-5 | CASSSGTGHTGELFF | TGTGCCAGCAGCTCCGGGACAGGTCACACCGGGGAGCTGTTTTTT
TRBJ1-6 | - | - | TRBV6-7 | CASSYSPGLERLSLHF | TGTGCCAGCAGTTACTCCCCCGGACTCGAGAGGTTGTCCCTCCACTTT
TRBJ2-7 | - | - | TRBV5-1 | CASSLAGTGSRYEQYF | TGCGCCAGCAGCTTGGCCGGTACAGGGAGTCGGTACGAGCAGTACTTC
TRBJ2-7 | - | - | TRBV28 | CASTQGYHEQYF | TGTGCCAGCACTCAGGGTTACCACGAGCAGTACTTC
TRBJ1-3 | - | - | TRBV6-1 | CASSDRAGNTIYF | TGTGCCAGCAGTGACAGGGCTGGAAACACCATATATTTT
TRBJ2-1 | - | - | TRBV10-3 | CAISPGQAFENEQFF | TGTGCCATCAGCCCGGGACAAGCATTTGAGAATGAGCAGTTCTTC
TRBJ1-5 | - | - | TRBV10-1 | CASSDWTARDQPQHF | TGCGCCAGCAGTGATTGGACGGCCAGGGATCAGCCCCAGCATTTT
TRBJ2-3 | - | TRBD2 | TRBV10-3 | CAISLQASGTSGTDTQYF | TGTGCCATCAGCCTACAGGCCTCCGGGACTAGCGGGACAGATACGCAGTATTTT
TRBJ1-5 | few | - | TRBV19 | CASSIMDSQPQHF | TGTGCCAGTAGTATTATGGACAGCCAGCCCCAGCATTTT
TRBJ1-2 | - | - | TRBV4-1 | CASSQEAYGYTF | TGCGCCAGCAGCCAAGAGGCCTATGGCTACACCTTC
TRBJ2-3 | once | - | TRBV4-2 | CASSPSSTDTQYF | TGTGCCAGCAGCCCCAGTAGCACAGATACGCAGTATTTT
TRBJ2-2 | - | - | TRBV27 | CASSAPWIEMPGELFF | TGTGCCAGCAGTGCACCCTGGATCGAGATGCCCGGGGAGCTGTTTTTT
TRBJ2-3 | - | - | TRBV29-1 | CSVSTTDTQYF | TGCAGCGTTTCTACGACAGATACGCAGTATTTT
TRBJ1-4 | - | TRBD1 | TRBV9 | CASSPTTGAGATNEKLFF | TGTGCCAGCAGCCCCACGACAGGGGCCGGGGCAACTAATGAAAAACTGTTTTTT
TRBJ1-3 | - | - | TRBV6-5 | CASQNSGNTIYF | TGTGCCAGCCAAAACTCTGGAAACACCATATATTTT
TRBJ2-2 | - | - | TRBV29-1 | CSVGQTNTGELFF | TGCAGCGTAGGACAGACGAACACCGGGGAGCTGTTTTTT
TRBJ1-2 | - | - | TRBV27 | CASSLSIRGYGYTF | TGTGCCAGCAGTTTATCGATCAGGGGCTATGGCTACACCTTC
TRBJ1-1 | - | TRBD1 | TRBV7-2 | CASSLQGAMMNTEAFF | TGTGCCAGCAGCTTACAGGGGGCGATGATGAACACTGAAGCTTTCTTT
TRBJ2-3 | - | - | TRBV27 | CASSFGGDGTDTQYF | TGTGCCAGCAGTTTTGGGGGCGATGGCACAGATACGCAGTATTTT
TRBJ1-2 | - | TRBD1 | TRBV29-1 | CSVEAPTGRGRAETF | TGCAGCGTTGAGGCCCCAACTGGCAGGGGGCGCGCAGAAACCTTC
TRBJ2-7 | - | - | TRBV6-5 | CASRPGQPYEQYF | TGTGCCAGCAGACCGGGACAACCTTACGAGCAGTACTTC
TRBJ1-1 | - | - | TRBV4-1 | CASSQGRTKMNTEAFF | TGCGCCAGCAGCCAAGGGAGGACCAAGATGAACACTGAAGCTTTCTTT
TRBJ2-7 | - | TRBD1 | TRBV5-6 | CASSFSGQSAYEQYF | TGTGCCAGCAGTTTTTCGGGACAGAGTGCGTACGAGCAGTACTTC
TRBJ2-5 | - | TRBD2 | TRBV30 | CAWSVGLAGETQYF | TGTGCCTGGAGTGTGGGACTAGCGGGGGAGACCCAGTACTTC
TRBJ2-6 | - | - | TRBV5-6 | CASSPGSGANVLTF | TGTGCCAGCAGCCCCGGGTCTGGGGCCAACGTCCTGACTTTC
TRBJ2-3 | - | - | TRBV6-5 | CASSYMKGRTDTQYF | TGTGCCAGCAGTTACATGAAGGGGCGCACAGATACGCAGTATTTT
TRBJ2-4 | - | - | TRBV2 | CASSGGIAKNIQYF | TGTGCCAGCAGTGGCGGTATAGCCAAAAACATTCAGTACTTC
TRBJ1-5 | - | TRBD1 | TRBV4-1 | CASSQDRETGASKPQHF | TGCGCCAGCAGCCAAGATCGTGAGACAGGGGCATCCAAGCCCCAGCATTTT
TRBJ2-6 | - | TRBD2 | TRBV5-1 | CASSPNAGAGANVLTF | TGCGCCAGCAGCCCAAATGCGGGAGCTGGGGCCAACGTCCTGACTTTC
TRBJ2-7 | - | - | TRBV9 | CASSVGGLSYEQYF | TGTGCCAGCAGCGTAGGAGGACTATCCTACGAGCAGTACTTC
TRBJ2-4 | - | TRBD1 | TRBV4-1 | CASSQPTTGKNIQYF | TGCGCCAGCAGCCAACCGACGACAGGGAAAAACATTCAGTACTTC
TRBJ2-2 | - | - | TRBV9 | CASSGSRTGELFF | TGTGCCAGCAGCGGTAGTCGAACAGGGGAGCTGTTTTTT
TRBJ1-5 | once | - | TRBV7-8 | CASSLREPDKNQPQHF | TGTGCCAGCAGCTTAAGAGAGCCAGATAAAAATCAGCCCCAGCATTTT
TRBJ2-5 | - | - | TRBV4-2 | CASSHGELTETQYF | TGTGCCAGCAGCCACGGGGAGTTGACGGAGACCCAGTACTTC
TRBJ2-7 | few | - | TRBV5-5 | CASSAKGRSEQYF | TGTGCCAGCAGCGCCAAAGGGAGGAGCGAGCAGTACTTC
TRBJ2-1 | - | - | TRBV5-4 | CASSLLLPGGNEQFF | TGTGCCAGCAGCTTGCTATTGCCCGGGGGCAATGAGCAGTTCTTC
TRBJ1-6 | - | - | TRBV7-3 | CASSLEGGSPLHF | TGTGCCAGCAGCTTAGAAGGCGGTTCACCCCTCCACTTT
TRBJ2-7 | - | - | TRBV7-2 | CASSLTPGRSAYEQYF | TGTGCCAGCAGCTTGACTCCGGGACGGAGTGCCTACGAGCAGTACTTC
TRBJ1-1 | - | - | TRBV7-8 | CASTLDTEAFF | TGTGCCAGCACCTTGGACACTGAAGCTTTCTTT
TRBJ2-1 | - | - | TRBV9 | CASSVVGTGYNEQFF | TGTGCCAGCAGCGTAGTGGGAACAGGCTACAATGAGCAGTTCTTC
TRBJ1-1 | - | - | TRBV18 | CASSPSDTREAFF | TGTGCCAGCTCGCCCAGTGACACCCGTGAAGCTTTCTTT
TRBJ1-1 | few | - | TRBV30 | CAWSVGEAFF | TGTGCCTGGAGTGTTGGTGAAGCTTTCTTT
TRBJ1-3 | - | TRBD1 | TRBV19 | CASSISDRGSGNTIYF | TGTGCCAGTAGTATCTCCGACAGGGGGTCTGGAAACACCATATATTTT
TRBJ2-1 | - | - | TRBV6-1 | CASSLVSGNEQFF | TGTGCCAGCTCTCTAGTCTCCGGCAATGAGCAGTTCTTC
TRBJ2-1 | - | TRBD1 | TRBV2 | CASSEQGENEQFF | TGTGCCAGCAGTGAGCAGGGGGAAAATGAGCAGTTCTTC
TRBJ1-2 | - | TRBD1 | TRBV6-5 | CASSQDREQGYTF | TGTGCCAGCAGTCAGGACAGGGAGCAAGGCTACACCTTC
TRBJ2-5 | - | - | TRBV6-1 | CATAGASGETQYF | TGTGCCACCGCAGGGGCTAGCGGTGAGACCCAGTACTTC
TRBJ1-6 | - | - | TRBV15 | CATSRDRGPLHF | TGTGCCACCAGCAGAGACAGGGGTCCCCTCCACTTT
TRBJ2-2 | - | - | TRBV5-6 | CASSRLAPAGELFF | TGTGCCAGCAGCCGCCTAGCCCCTGCCGGGGAGCTGTTTTTT
TRBJ2-7 | - | TRBD1 | TRBV11-2 | CASSAGTDRYEQYF | TGTGCCAGCAGCGCCGGGACAGACAGGTACGAGCAGTACTTC
TRBJ1-4 | - | - | TRBV5-5 | CASSLLGGGREKLFF | TGTGCCAGCAGCTTGCTCGGGGGCGGGCGGGAAAAACTGTTTTTT
TRBJ2-7 | - | - | TRBV5-6 | CASSLAGGSTYEQYF | TGTGCCAGCAGCTTGGCGGGCGGCTCTACCTACGAGCAGTACTTC
TRBJ2-3 | - | TRBD2 | TRBV6-6 | CASCGGMTDTQYF | TGTGCCAGCTGCGGGGGGATGACAGATACGCAGTATTTT
TRBJ1-1 | - | - | TRBV4-1 | CASREGSTEAFF | TGCGCCAGCAGGGAGGGGTCCACTGAAGCTTTCTTT
TRBJ2-2 | - | - | TRBV27 | CASSRGHHRAKTGELFF | TGTGCCAGCAGCCGGGGGCATCACAGGGCGAAGACCGGGGAGCTGTTTTTT
TRBJ2-5 | - | TRBD1 | TRBV2 | CASEAGTGDEETQYF | TGTGCCAGCGAGGCCGGGACAGGGGACGAAGAGACCCAGTACTTC